These T cell receptor beta chains were read from a single sample in a study of blood T cells in healthy people across ages. MiXCR, applied by TCRdb to the 5' RACE reads, yields one record per CDR3 protein. The data contain 600,000 to 900,000 distinct CDR3 sequences, around 25% of them singletons. The sample was also reused in another study, on T cells of mothers and their children.

The sample comprised blood. The receptors stem from a boy under 18 in good health. The conserved cysteine and the conserved F or W are not part of the CDR3 here.

J gene | CDR3 length | V gene | CDR3 protein
TRBJ1-6 | 13 | TRBV6-5 | ASSYKGQGSSPLH
TRBJ2-7 | 13 | TRBV12-3/TRBV12-4 | ASSLDGTGNNEQY
TRBJ2-7 | 11 | TRBV18 | ASSPTGGHEQY
TRBJ2-7 | 10 | TRBV2 | ASMGKNYEQY
TRBJ1-4 | 16 | TRBV5-1 | ASSPRGREAAREDGLF
- | 10 | TRBV20-1 | SARSREHEQY
TRBJ2-2 | 14 | TRBV7-2 | ASSFGGALGAGELF
TRBJ1-2 | 9 | TRBV29-1 | SAPGRYGYT
TRBJ1-4 | 13 | TRBV10-2 | ATYSFGTGDEKLF
TRBJ2-7 | 12 | TRBV15 | ATRIDRGQYEQY
TRBJ1-4 | 13 | TRBV6-7 | ASKIQTGTGEKLF
TRBJ1-1 | 14 | TRBV6-5 | ASSYPEGAGNTEAF
- | 12 | TRBV9 | ASSGTGVSYEQY
TRBJ2-3 | 14 | TRBV27 | ASSLLRRSSTDTQY
TRBJ2-7 | 9 | TRBV12-3/TRBV12-4 | AAGDSYEQY
TRBJ1-4 | 13 | TRBV10-3 | AISDQDGANEKLF
TRBJ1-3 | 13 | TRBV6-6 | ASSTRRDSGNTIY